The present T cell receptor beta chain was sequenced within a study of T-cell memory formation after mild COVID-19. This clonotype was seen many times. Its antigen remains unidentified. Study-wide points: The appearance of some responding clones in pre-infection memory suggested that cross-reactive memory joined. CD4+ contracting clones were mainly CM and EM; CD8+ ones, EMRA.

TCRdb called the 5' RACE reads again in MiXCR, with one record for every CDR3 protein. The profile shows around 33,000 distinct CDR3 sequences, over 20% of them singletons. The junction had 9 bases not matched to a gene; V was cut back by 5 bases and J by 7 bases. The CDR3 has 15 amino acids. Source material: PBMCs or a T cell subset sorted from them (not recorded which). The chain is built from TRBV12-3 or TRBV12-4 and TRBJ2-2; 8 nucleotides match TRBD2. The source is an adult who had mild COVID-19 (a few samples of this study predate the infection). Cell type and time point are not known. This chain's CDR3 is CASSRTSLGGGELFF. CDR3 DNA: TGTGCCAGCAGTCGGACTAGCTTAGGTGGCGGGGAGCTGTTTTTT.